The 26 T cell receptor beta chains given below trace back to one sample, sequenced in a study of monozygotic twins with inflammatory bowel disease (dated by TCRdb to about 2019). Libraries came from 5' RACE. Sequencer: Illumina HiSeq 2500. TCRdb reprocessed the reads; each CDR3 protein sequence makes one entry, and DNA is unavailable. This sample's clone table shows about 380,000 distinct CDR3 sequences. 2.6% of the sample comes from the top ten. Material: blood. The receptors come from a human donor with ulcerative colitis or Crohn's disease, or a healthy co-twin of an affected twin (not recorded which).

The genes are TRBV5-4 and TRBJ2-2; TCRdb calls TRBD1, which cannot be checked without DNA. The V gene's germline CDR1 is SGHNT and CDR2 YYREEE (reference sequence). The CDR3 consists of 16 residues. The CDR3 region is CASSPRTGPSTGELFF. The full variable domain, its missing parts supplied by reference TRBV5-4 and TRBJ2-2, is ETGVTQSPTHLIKTRGQQVTLRCSSQSGHNTVSWYQQALGQGPQFIFQYYREEENGRGNFPPRFSGLQFPNYSSELNVNALELDDSALYLCASSPRTGPSTGELFFGEGSRLTVL.

The chain recombines TRBV6-5 with TRBJ1-1. The germline V gene encodes CDR1 MNHEY and CDR2 SVGAGI. The CDR3 totals 14 residues. CDR3 amino acids: CASSYVYLNTEAFF.

The rearrangement joins TRBV7-3 to TRBJ2-5; TCRdb picks TRBD2, but there is no DNA to check that call. Germline CDR1 is SGHTA and CDR2 is FQGTGA. CDR3 length: 16 amino acids. The CDR3 loop is CASSLREGGQKETQYF.

The genes are TRBV29-1 and TRBJ2-3; TCRdb returns TRBD1, unconfirmable since there is no DNA. This CDR3 comprises 14 residues. Germline V gives CDR1 SQVTM, CDR2 ANQGSEA. CDR3 sequence reads: CSVGWGNPPYTQYF.

This chain connects TRBV12-3 or TRBV12-4 to TRBJ2-7. The CDR3 length is 11 residues. CDR3 protein: CASSLSFEQYF.

The CDR3 here is CASSLGEELFF. The gene calls are TRBV12-3 or TRBV12-4 and TRBJ2-2. The CDR3 length is 11 residues.

This chain joins TRBV4-1 and TRBJ2-7; lacking DNA, the TRBD1 call made by TCRdb goes unchecked. CDR1 is MGHRA, CDR2 YSYEKL, per germline. The CDR3 contains 14 residues. The CDR3 is CASSLQGERYEQYF.

This chain uses TRBV12-3 or TRBV12-4 with TRBJ2-1; with no DNA, the TCRdb D assignment of TRBD1 cannot be verified. The length of the CDR3 is 15 residues. The CDR3 loop is CASLRAGTQYFEQFF.

J is TRBJ1-5 and V is TRBV12-3 or TRBV12-4; TCRdb's D call of TRBD1 is untestable without DNA. The CDR3 length is 14 residues. CDR3 sequence reads: CASSNSGGNQPQHF.

This sequence joins TRBV5-1 and TRBJ2-5. Germline values: CDR1 SGHRS, CDR2 YFSETQ. The CDR3 loop spans 14 amino acids. Here the CDR3 reads CASSYIGTQESQYF.

The chain carries TRBV4-1 and TRBJ2-2. The CDR3 is 16 residues long. In germline, CDR1 is MGHRA, CDR2 YSYEKL. This CDR3 is CASSHSLGYDTGELFF.

The chain is built from TRBV20-1 and TRBJ2-7; TCRdb's D call of TRBD1 is untestable without DNA. Germline V gives CDR1 DFQATT, CDR2 SNEGSKA (reference sequence). CDR3 length: 13 residues. The CDR3 is CSARLAGRGEQYF.

The genes are TRBV7-6 and TRBJ2-3; TCRdb calls TRBD1, which cannot be checked without DNA. Germline V gene lookup returns CDR1 SGHVS and CDR2 FNYEAQ. The CDR3 totals 16 residues. The CDR3: CASSLGQGTGTDTQYF.

The chain links TRBV20-1 to TRBJ2-1; TCRdb names TRBD1, which stays unverified in the absence of DNA. The germline V gene encodes CDR1 DFQATT and CDR2 SNEGSKA (reference sequence). The CDR3 is 14 residues long. CDR3 loop: CSADPGAAYNEQFF.

The V and J genes are TRBV6-5 and TRBJ2-2. Germline loops: CDR1 MNHEY, CDR2 SVGAGI. The CDR3 runs 15 residues. This CDR3 is CASSYSNPNTGELFF.

This CDR3 is CASGQGLLGSEQYF. The gene calls are TRBV5-1 and TRBJ2-7; TCRdb calls TRBD2, which cannot be checked without DNA. The CDR3 contains 14 residues. Germline V gene lookup returns CDR1 SGHRS and CDR2 YFSETQ.

CDR3: CATSRDDMITDTQHF. The rearrangement uses TRBV15 and TRBJ2-3. The CDR3 is 15 amino acids. CDR1 and CDR2 from the germline V gene are LNHNV and YYDKDF (reference sequence).

The chain recombines TRBV20-1 with TRBJ1-5. Per the germline V gene, CDR1 is DFQATT and CDR2 is SNEGSKA (reference sequence). The CDR3 totals 14 residues. The CDR3 sequence is CSAREIKSNQPQHF.

The gene calls are TRBV4-1 and TRBJ2-3; TCRdb returns TRBD1, unconfirmable since there is no DNA. The CDR3 covers 16 residues. Germline V CDR1 and CDR2: MGHRA, YSYEKL. The CDR3 sequence is CASSPFGRGAEDTQYF.

This chain links TRBV2 with TRBJ2-3; as DNA is missing, the TRBD1 call by TCRdb cannot be tested. Germline CDR1 and CDR2: SNHLY and FYNNEI. The CDR3 covers 14 residues. The CDR3 loop is CASSEQGSTDTQYF.

This chain links TRBV10-3 with TRBJ2-7; the D gene TCRdb calls, TRBD1, cannot be checked with no DNA. Germline-derived CDR1 and CDR2 are ENHRY and SYGVKD. The CDR3 runs 14 residues. This chain's CDR3 is CAITGTESVYEQYF.

The gene calls are TRBV6-4 and TRBJ2-1; the TCRdb D gene call, TRBD2, has no DNA to confirm it. In germline, CDR1 is MRHNA, CDR2 SNTAGT. The CDR3 runs 12 residues. CDR3 region: CASSEGTTKQFF.

The chain couples TRBV13 to TRBJ2-7. The CDR3 runs 14 residues. CDR1 is PRHDT and CDR2 is FYEKMQ in the germline V gene (reference sequence). CDR3 sequence: CASSLGQLQWEQYF. The complete variable domain, with remaining parts taken from reference TRBV13 and TRBJ2-7, reads AAGVIQSPRHLIKEKRETATLKCYPIPRHDTVYWYQQGPGQDPQFLISFYEKMQSDKGSIPDRFSAQQFSDYHSELNMSSLELGDSALYFCASSLGQLQWEQYFGPGTRLTVT.

This chain joins TRBV6-2 or TRBV6-3 and TRBJ2-5. Germline CDR1 MNHEY, CDR2 SVGEGT. CDR3 length: 16 residues. This CDR3 is CASSRLGRHVQETQYF.

This chain uses TRBV3-1 with TRBJ2-1. Per the germline V gene, CDR1 is LGHDT and CDR2 is YNNKEL (reference sequence). This CDR3 is built from 12 residues. The CDR3 is CASSQDYYEQFF.

CDR3 protein: CASRSAGPLSAYTF. The V call is TRBV12-3 or TRBV12-4, the J call TRBJ1-2. This CDR3 comprises 14 residues.